Listed below are T cell receptor beta chains from one sample, sequenced in a study of T-cell memory formation after mild COVID-19. TCRdb processed the 5' RACE reads anew with MiXCR; each CDR3 protein has one entry. The sample carries about 340,000 distinct CDR3 sequences, approximately 15% recorded once. Material: PBMCs or a T cell subset sorted from them (not recorded which). The receptor source for this set is a man aged 18 to 29 who had mild COVID-19 (a few samples of this study predate the infection). Cell type and time point are not known. Each CDR3 is given without its conserved first and last residue.

>TRBJ1-1|TRBV12-3/TRBV12-4
ASSSSPGGWTEAF
>TRBJ1-6|TRBV12-3/TRBV12-4
ASSPDRGLSPLH
>TRBJ1-2|TRBV5-1
ASSSTGGSRGYT
>TRBJ2-5|TRBV5-1
ASSVYRNQETQY
>TRBJ2-5|TRBV11-2
ASSFRASGVQPGTQY
>TRBJ2-2|TRBV5-1
ASSLNQGGTGELF
>TRBJ2-3|TRBV20-1
SAPRASGGAPDTQY
>TRBJ2-4|TRBV5-4
ASSDRGRNIQY
>TRBJ2-5|TRBV19
ASSRTSGDYETQY
>TRBJ1-2|TRBV5-1
ASSRANRDGLGYT
>TRBJ2-1|TRBV3-1
ASSQGTSGGVNEQF
>TRBJ1-2|TRBV2
ASSDRDHGYT
>TRBJ2-1|TRBV28
ATWDRVHEQF
>TRBJ2-1|TRBV3-1
ASSQSASSYNEQF
>TRBJ1-2|TRBV20-1
SARDRTGYGYT
>TRBJ2-1|TRBV6-2/TRBV6-3
ASSSTYNEQF
>TRBJ2-5|TRBV4-1
ASSQGGGQETQY
>TRBJ2-5|TRBV7-2
ASSLVGGYGGVAQY
>TRBJ2-5|TRBV24-1
ATSGIPGQAEETQY
>TRBJ2-1|TRBV7-9
ASSSGLAGRDNEQF
>TRBJ2-5|TRBV5-1
ASSLAAGLKTQY
>TRBJ2-2|TRBV28
ASSSTSTGELF
>TRBJ2-5|TRBV5-1
ASSLATGTGVQETQY
>TRBJ2-1|TRBV12-3/TRBV12-4
ASSPRGGVNEQF
>TRBJ1-2|TRBV11-2
ASSTGQGRGGYT
>TRBJ2-5|TRBV4-2
ASSQPPGLAGASQETQY
>TRBJ2-3|TRBV20-1
SARRDPDTQY
>TRBJ1-2|TRBV20-1
SGLGQARGYT
>TRBJ1-6|TRBV27
ASSGGLNNSPLH
>TRBJ2-1|TRBV6-2/TRBV6-3
ASRTSGYNEQF
>TRBJ1-1|TRBV12-3/TRBV12-4
ASSFTFPTDAF
>TRBJ2-5|TRBV25-1
ASSPSRLAGKWETQY
>TRBJ2-1|TRBV6-1
ASSVAYEQF
>TRBJ2-3|TRBV24-1
ATSDRIDTQY
>TRBJ2-5|TRBV30
AWSVPYQETQY
>TRBJ2-2|TRBV5-1
ASSTDREHGELF
>TRBJ1-5|TRBV5-5
ASSLSWTGAFQPQH
>TRBJ2-5|TRBV7-2
ASSLGRWETQY
>TRBJ2-7|TRBV27
ASSFGRVGYEQY
>TRBJ2-1|TRBV7-3
ASSSSGGPQF
>TRBJ2-1|TRBV7-9
ASSPTTSRPAYNEQF
>TRBJ2-5|TRBV12-3/TRBV12-4
ASSLSADQY